The 14 T cell receptor beta chains listed next were all sequenced from one sample in a study of regulatory T cells in long-lasting Graves disease. Arm-PCR of CDR3 regions with iRepertoire HTBI primers generated TCR beta libraries. TCRdb re-called the multiplex PCR reads through MiXCR, storing one row per CDR3 protein. The data contain roughly 560,000 distinct CDR3 sequences, 15% to 20% of them singletons. Noted time point: newly diagnosed GD, antithyroid drugs for less than 3 months. Extracted PBMC RNA gave rise to the TCR library. Separately, the same data were catalogued under a study of T cells in Graves' hyperthyroidism and ophthalmopathy.

The input for sequencing was peripheral blood mononuclear cells (PBMCs), taken at new diagnosis, from a patient treated with antithyroid drugs. Receptor source: a woman aged 40-65 years with Graves disease.

This clonotype has a count of ten or more. The chain recombines TRBV6-5 with TRBJ2-5, with a tentative D call TRBD1 (6 bases). Trimming cost V 0 bases and J 5 bases, with 22 bases left between them. The CDR3 covers 18 residues. Germline-derived CDR1 and CDR2 are MNHEY and SVGAGI. CDR3 nucleotides: TGTGCCAGCAGTTACTCGAGTCCAGGCAGGGGTGGCGTTGAGACCCAGTACTTC. Translation gives CASSYSSPGRGGVETQYF.

This clonotype occurred many times. The J gene is TRBJ2-3, the V gene TRBV5-1; 8 positions agree with TRBD2. Trimming cost V 4 bases and J 2 bases; bases outside gene matches: 15. CDR1 is SGHRS, CDR2 YFSETQ, per germline. CDR3 length: 18 amino acids. The CDR3 loop reads CASSPTGGERTFTDTQYF. CDR3 in DNA: TGCGCCAGCAGCCCTACCGGGGGGGAGCGGACCTTCACAGATACGCAGTATTTT.

This clonotype was observed a few times. The chain couples TRBV6-1 to TRBJ2-7, with D possibly matching TRBD1 (6 bases). V lost 6 bases, J lost 0 bases, and 12 bases lay in between. The CDR3 is 14 amino acids. Germline CDR1 reads MNHNS; CDR2 reads SASEGT. CDR3 in DNA: TGTGCCAGCAGACCCGGACAGAGCTCCTACGAGCAGTACTTC. Encoded protein: CASRPGQSSYEQYF.

A few counts support this clonotype. This chain uses TRBV12-3 or TRBV12-4 with TRBJ1-6, with D perhaps matching TRBD1 (5 bases). V was pared by 2 bases and J by 4 bases, with 9 bases between. This CDR3 comprises 15 residues. CDR3 amino acids: CASSLRGVYNSPLHF. The CDR3 region has the DNA TGTGCCAGCAGTTTAAGAGGGGTTTATAATTCACCCCTCCACTTT.

Only a few counts were recorded for this clonotype. This rearrangement joins TRBV19 to TRBJ1-6; D ambiguous. The CDR3 is made up of 16 amino acids. Trimming stripped 4 bases from V and 5 bases from J, with 15 bases between. Germline lookup yields CDR1 LNHDA and CDR2 SQIVND (reference sequence). Here the CDR3 DNA reads TGTGCCAGTAGTAACCGGCTTTATGGGAATAATTCACCCCTCCACTTT. Protein product: CASSNRLYGNNSPLHF.

This clonotype was observed many times. V is TRBV12-3 or TRBV12-4 and J is TRBJ1-2, with 9 bases aligning to TRBD1. There are 15 residues in the CDR3. With 6 bases clipped from V and 5 bases from J, the junction kept 10 bases outside the gene matches. This CDR3 reads CASSFVYDRGYGYTF. The CDR3 DNA is TGTGCCAGCAGCTTTGTGTACGACAGGGGGTATGGCTACACCTTC.

There are many counts of this clonotype. This chain links TRBV12-3 or TRBV12-4 with TRBJ1-4, with unresolved D. The CDR3 spans 12 residues. V was cut by 3 bases and J by 6 bases, with 5 bases left in between. The CDR3 region is CASSFTDEKLFF. In DNA, the CDR3 is TGTGCCAGCAGTTTTACGGATGAAAAACTGTTTTTT.

This clonotype appeared a few times. The V gene is TRBV5-5, the J gene TRBJ1-5; no clear D. This CDR3 is 16 amino acids long. Germline V gene data show CDR1 as SGHKS and CDR2 as YYEKEE (reference sequence). Trimming pared 0 bases from V and 3 bases from J, leaving 13 bases between. The CDR3 region has the DNA TGTGCCAGCAGCTTGGATTCGGCAGTTCTCAATCAGCCCCAGCATTTT. The encoded protein is CASSLDSAVLNQPQHF.

In this sample, this clonotype turned up many times. The chain uses TRBV12-3 or TRBV12-4 and TRBJ1-2, with unresolved D. Trimming pared 6 bases from V and 9 bases from J, leaving 17 bases between. The CDR3 consists of 13 residues. The DNA of the CDR3 is TGTGCCAGCAGAGGAAGAGCCTCCCTCAGCTACACCTTC. Amino acids: CASRGRASLSYTF.

The chain recombines TRBV19 with TRBJ1-6; D not certain. Germline V CDR1 and CDR2: LNHDA, SQIVND (reference sequence). The V and J ends lost 7 bases and 7 bases respectively, with 14 bases between them. This CDR3 is built from 14 residues. CDR3 protein: CASTPPARNSPLHF. The CDR3 DNA is TGTGCCAGTACCCCTCCAGCAAGAAATTCACCCCTCCACTTT.

CDR3 in amino acids: CAISGLAGGYSYEQYF. The DNA of the CDR3 is TGTGCCATCAGTGGACTAGCGGGGGGATACTCCTACGAGCAGTACTTC. The chain links TRBV10-3 to TRBJ2-7, with 13 bases matching TRBD2. J was trimmed by 0 bases and V by 4 bases; bases with no gene match: 3. CDR3 length: 16 residues. Germline V gene lookup returns CDR1 ENHRY and CDR2 SYGVKD.

This clonotype was counted at least ten times. V and J are TRBV5-6 and TRBJ1-2; D is unresolved. The CDR3 spans 15 residues. Trimming shortened V by 4 bases and J by 4 bases, and 17 bases separated the two germline ends. Germline-derived CDR1 and CDR2 are SGHDT and YYEEEE. The CDR3 nucleotides are TGTGCCAGCAGCCTATTATCGGGCAGATTCTATGGCTACACCTTC. Its translation is CASSLLSGRFYGYTF. Complete variable domain (other parts from reference TRBV5-6 and TRBJ1-2): DAGVTQSPTHLIKTRGQQVTLRCSPKSGHDTVSWYQQALGQGPQFIFQYYEEEERQRGNFPDRFSGHQFPNYSSELNVNALLLGDSALYLCASSLLSGRFYGYTFGSGTRLTVV.

This clonotype was seen repeatedly, ten times or more. This rearrangement joins TRBV2 to TRBJ1-2; 9 bases fit TRBD1. V shed 7 bases and J 2 bases; nucleotides not matched to a gene: 5. Germline-derived CDR1 and CDR2 are SNHLY and FYNNEI. The CDR3 has 14 residues. The CDR3 nucleotides are TGTGCCAGCACTCCGGGACAGGGAAACTATGGCTACACCTTC. Encoded protein: CASTPGQGNYGYTF.

This clonotype was counted a single time. The CDR3 sequence: CASSPGGRTTSRTEAFF. The CDR3 DNA sequence: TGTGCCAGCAGCCCCGGTGGGAGGACAACCTCGAGGACTGAAGCTTTCTTT. J is TRBJ1-1 and V is TRBV3-1, with D possibly TRBD1 on 5 matching bases. The germline gives CDR1 LGHDT, CDR2 YNNKEL (reference sequence). V was shortened by 4 bases and J by 5 bases, with 23 bases between the two germline ends. There are 17 residues in the CDR3. Looking up the rest from reference TRBV3-1 and TRBJ1-1 gives the full variable domain: DTAVSQTPKYLVTQMGNDKSIKCEQNLGHDTMYWYKQDSKKFLKIMFSYNNKELIINETVPNRFSPKSPDKAHLNLHINSLELGDSAVYFCASSPGGRTTSRTEAFFGQGTRLTVV.